The text below deals with one TCR beta chain. The table came from immunoSEQ multiplex PCR; TCRdb's copy has only in-frame clones and leaves some out. Counted here are fewer than 400,000 clones, 80% to 90% occurring once; the ten biggest clones make up about 4%. The source of the sample is a study of blood T cell repertoires in COVID-19. Clinical histories supplied by participants themselves formed the basis of cohort assignment. This TCR was sampled from a man younger than 45 who had recovered from COVID-19. The sequenced sample was PBMCs or T cells enriched from blood (not recorded which).

The CDR3 loop reads CASSLETGEPRNEQFF. CDR3 sequence (DNA): TGTGCCAGCAGCTTAGAAACAGGAGAACCTAGGAATGAGCAGTTCTTC. V gene TRBV7-2 combines with J gene TRBJ2-1; D might be TRBD1 (5 bases). The CDR3 has 16 amino acids. V was pared by 1 base and J by 7 bases, with 17 bases between. Germline CDR1 SGHTA, CDR2 FQGNSA. Looking up the rest from reference TRBV7-2 and TRBJ2-1 gives the full variable domain: GAGVSQSPSNKVTEKGKDVELRCDPISGHTALYWYRQSLGQGLEFLIYFQGNSAPDKSGLPSDRFSAERTGGSVSTLTIQRTQQEDSAVYLCASSLETGEPRNEQFFGPGTRLTVL.